The 32 T cell receptor beta chains reported below all come from one sample, sequenced in a study of T-cell reconstitution after alpha-beta-depleted transplantation in children. For TCRbeta, the library was prepared with unique molecular identifiers. TCRdb reprocessed the PCR reads with MiXCR, giving one entry per CDR3 protein. The data show 550,000 to 600,000 distinct CDR3 sequences, about 23% seen once. Sequenced material: PBMCs, mostly from graft donor cells, taken 360 days after TCRalphabeta/CD19-depleted stem cell transplant. These receptors originate from a boy younger than two who had a stem cell transplant for acute myeloid leukemia, so the T cells may come from the graft donor.

This clonotype was seen a handful of times. The J gene is TRBJ2-5, the V gene TRBV6-5; a possible D gene is TRBD2 (7 bases). Between the trimmed V and J ends, which lost 0 bases and 4 bases, there was a span of 15 bases. The CDR3 consists of 16 residues. Germline values: CDR1 MNHEY, CDR2 SVGAGI. As DNA, the CDR3 is TGTGCCAGCAGTTACTCGAATGGGGGGGCAGGAGAGACCCAGTACTTC. Translating gives CASSYSNGGAGETQYF.

This clonotype was seen many times. The chain links TRBV29-1 to TRBJ2-7; D is perhaps TRBD1 (5 bases). The CDR3 spans 13 residues. CDR1 is SQVTM and CDR2 is ANQGSEA in the germline V gene. Trimming shortened V by 5 bases and J by 6 bases, and 17 bases separated the two germline ends. Here the CDR3 reads CSVRPLGPTEQYF. The CDR3 nucleotides read TGCAGCGTTCGGCCCTTGGGGCCCACCGAGCAGTACTTC.

This clonotype was recorded many times. The chain joins TRBV5-1 to TRBJ2-3; TRBD2 agrees at 11 bases. Unmatched junction bases numbered 6, after V lost 4 bases and J lost 2 bases. The germline gives CDR1 SGHRS, CDR2 YFSETQ. The CDR3 has 16 amino acids. The CDR3 bases are TGCGCCAGCAGCGGCCCTAGCGGGGGGCCCACAGATACGCAGTATTTT. Amino acids: CASSGPSGGPTDTQYF. Together with reference TRBV5-1 and TRBJ2-3, the CDR3 gives the full variable domain: KAGVTQTPRYLIKTRGQQVTLSCSPISGHRSVSWYQQTPGQGLQFLFEYFSETQRNKGNFPGRFSGRQFSNSRSEMNVSTLELGDSALYLCASSGPSGGPTDTQYFGPGTRLTVL.

This clonotype appeared many times. The chain combines TRBV6-5 with TRBJ1-5; D unresolved. Germline-derived CDR1 and CDR2 are MNHEY and SVGAGI. V gave up 5 bases and J gave up 1 base, with 9 bases separating them. The CDR3 sequence is 14 residues long. The CDR3 region is CASSATRSNQPQHF. CDR3 DNA sequence: TGTGCCAGCAGTGCTACTCGGAGCAATCAGCCCCAGCATTTT.

This clonotype was seen only a few times. The chain links TRBV11-2 to TRBJ2-4; D is uncertain. Trimming took 9 bases from V and 0 from J, leaving 12 bases between them. The germline V gene has CDR1 SGHAT and CDR2 FQNNGV. The CDR3 consists of 14 residues. The CDR3 DNA reads as TGTGCCAGTACGGGTATCCTAGCCAAAAACATTCAGTACTTC. This encodes CASTGILAKNIQYF.

This clonotype was seen repeatedly, ten times or more. J is TRBJ1-2 and V is TRBV6-5; 10 nucleotides agree with TRBD1. The CDR3 is 18 amino acids. V shed 0 bases and J 2 bases; nucleotides not matched to a gene: 9. CDR1 and CDR2 from the germline V gene are MNHEY and SVGAGI. In nucleotides, the CDR3 is TGTGCCAGCAGTTACTCGAGGGACAGGGGAATTAGGAACTATGGCTACACCTTC. This sequence encodes CASSYSRDRGIRNYGYTF.

Only a few counts were recorded for this clonotype. V gene TRBV6-1 combines with J gene TRBJ1-1, with D unclear. V lost 5 bases and J lost 2, with 6 bases in between. The germline gives CDR1 MNHNS, CDR2 SASEGT. The CDR3 runs to 12 residues. The CDR3 bases are TGTGCCAGCAGTAAAACCAACACTGAAGCTTTCTTT. Residues: CASSKTNTEAFF.

The chain carries TRBV6-5 and TRBJ2-1; the D is unclear. Germline V gene data show CDR1 as MNHEY and CDR2 as SVGAGI. The ends were cut back, 6 bases at V and 10 bases at J, with 13 bases in the middle. The CDR3 contains 12 residues. In nucleotides, the CDR3 is TGTGCCAGCAGAATAGGAGCCGGGGAGCAGTTCTTC. Amino acids: CASRIGAGEQFF.

The chain links TRBV20-1 to TRBJ2-5; D call uncertain. With 1 base removed from V and 5 bases from J, the gap between germline ends came to 11 bases. CDR3 size: 13 residues. CDR1 is DFQATT and CDR2 is SNEGSKA in the germline V gene (reference sequence). Here the CDR3 reads CSARGQRHETQYF. CDR3 sequence (DNA): TGCAGTGCTAGAGGGCAGCGCCACGAGACCCAGTACTTC.

This clonotype turned up a few times. One end of the junction fails to match germline, which may point to a read error. CDR3 in DNA: TGCTGTGCTAGAGATATGGGCGGGGGGATCTACGAGCAGTACTTC. This gives the protein CCARDMGGGIYEQYF. The chain joins TRBV20-1 to TRBJ2-7; 8 bases match TRBD2. The CDR3 sequence is 15 residues long. Germline lookup yields CDR1 DFQATT and CDR2 SNEGSKA (reference sequence).

The sample holds a few counts of this clonotype. The V gene is TRBV6-2 or TRBV6-3, the J gene TRBJ2-3; 9 bases agree with TRBD2. Germline CDR1 reads MNHEY; CDR2 reads SVGEGT. The CDR3 loop spans 17 amino acids. With 2 bases clipped from V and 0 bases from J, the junction kept 6 bases outside the gene matches. Here the CDR3 DNA reads TGTGCCAGCAGTTACACCCTAGCGGGGCTCAGCACAGATACGCAGTATTTT. Translation gives CASSYTLAGLSTDTQYF.

The chain couples TRBV20-1 to TRBJ2-1; D might be TRBD1 or TRBD2, each matching 5 bases. Germline values: CDR1 DFQATT, CDR2 SNEGSKA (reference sequence). V shed 3 bases and J shed 2 bases, with 17 bases lying between them. The CDR3 consists of 16 residues. CDR3 loop: CSARGPRGNAYNEQFF. Written as DNA, the CDR3 is TGCAGTGCTAGGGGCCCGAGGGGAAACGCCTACAATGAGCAGTTCTTC.

This clonotype was observed a handful of times. The chain recombines TRBV7-9 with TRBJ2-3; no clear D gene. CDR1 is SEHNR, CDR2 FQNEAQ, per germline (reference sequence). V lost 2 bases, J lost 9 bases, and 9 bases lay in between. This CDR3 is 12 amino acids long. The DNA for the CDR3 is TGTGCCAGCAGCTTAACCGACAACACGCAGTATTTT. Protein sequence: CASSLTDNTQYF.

In its sample, this clonotype was seen many times. V and J are TRBV12-3 or TRBV12-4 and TRBJ2-2; D perhaps matches TRBD1 (5 bases). The CDR3 spans 15 residues. The V end was cut by 1 base, the J end by 2 bases, with 8 bases between. CDR3 nucleotides: TGTGCCAGCAGTTTAGGGACACAAAACACCGGGGAGCTGTTTTTT. It encodes CASSLGTQNTGELFF.

The V gene is TRBV3-1, the J gene TRBJ2-3; TRBD2 matches at 8 bases. Unmatched junction bases numbered 7, after V lost 3 bases and J lost 2 bases. The CDR3 contains 16 residues. CDR1 and CDR2 (germline): LGHDT, YNNKEL (reference sequence). The CDR3, as DNA: TGTGCCAGCAGCCAGACAAGCGGGGGTGACACAGATACGCAGTATTTT. Its translation is CASSQTSGGDTDTQYF.

This clonotype was seen a single time. The CDR3 here is CASSFSGSDYNEQFF. The CDR3 bases are TGCGCCAGCAGCTTTTCAGGTAGCGACTACAATGAGCAGTTCTTC. The V gene is TRBV5-1, the J gene TRBJ2-1, with D maybe TRBD2 (5 bases). The CDR3 is made up of 15 amino acids. Germline CDR1 SGHRS, CDR2 YFSETQ. Between the trimmed V and J ends, which lost 2 bases and 3 bases, there was a span of 12 bases.

This clonotype has just a few counts. The chain carries TRBV11-2 and TRBJ2-3; the match to TRBD2 covers 8 bases. The CDR3 covers 15 residues. J lost 0 bases, V lost 7 bases, and 6 bases had no gene match. Germline values: CDR1 SGHAT, CDR2 FQNNGV. The CDR3 nucleotides read TGTGCCAGCACCGCTGAGCGGGAGAGCACAGATACGCAGTATTTT. Its protein is CASTAERESTDTQYF.

The chain couples TRBV10-3 to TRBJ2-1; D may match TRBD1 or TRBD2 (6 bases each). The CDR3 has 16 amino acids. The V gene lost 4 bases and the J gene lost 6 bases, with 19 bases spanning the gap. Per germline, CDR1 ENHRY and CDR2 SYGVKD. This chain's CDR3 is CAISGRDTFPGNEQFF. The CDR3, as DNA: TGTGCCATCAGTGGGCGGGACACCTTTCCCGGCAATGAGCAGTTCTTC.

This clonotype was detected many times. The CDR3 sequence: CASSYERGVYEQYV. The CDR3 DNA reads as TGTGCCAGCAGTTATGAGCGGGGGGTCTACGAGCAGTACGTC. The chain joins TRBV5-4 to TRBJ2-7, with TRBD2 matching over 9 bases. Per germline, CDR1 SGHNT and CDR2 YYREEE (reference sequence). CDR3 length equals 14 residues. After removal of 5 bases from V and 3 bases from J, the junction contained 6 bases not matched to a gene.

This clonotype was detected many times. This rearrangement joins TRBV11-2 to TRBJ2-3; D unclear. With 0 bases removed from V and 4 bases from J, the gap between germline ends came to 8 bases. Germline V gene lookup returns CDR1 SGHAT and CDR2 FQNNGV. The CDR3 is 14 amino acids. CDR3: CASSLDLIPDTQYF. As DNA, the CDR3 is TGTGCCAGCAGCTTAGACCTAATCCCAGATACGCAGTATTTT.

The genes are TRBV6-1 and TRBJ2-3; 13 bases line up with TRBD2. The germline V gene has CDR1 MNHNS and CDR2 SASEGT. CDR3 length: 17 residues. The V and J ends lost 5 bases and 2 bases, in that order; junction bases with no gene match: 7. CDR3 protein: CASSPRGLAGNTDTQYF. The CDR3, as DNA: TGTGCCAGCAGTCCTAGGGGACTAGCGGGGAACACAGATACGCAGTATTTT.

This clonotype was detected a few times. This rearrangement joins TRBV6-2 or TRBV6-3 to TRBJ1-5; 7 bases fit TRBD1. There are 20 residues in the CDR3. The germline V gene has CDR1 MNHEY and CDR2 SVGEGT. The ends lost 7 bases at V and 0 bases at J; junction bases unmatched: 21. The CDR3 DNA reads TGTGCCAGCAACTGGGCGAGGGGGCGCGATCGATATTATAGCAATCAGCCCCAGCATTTT. It specifies CASNWARGRDRYYSNQPQHF.

The table lists this clonotype with a few counts. The chain is built from TRBV6-5 and TRBJ1-4; possibly TRBD1 for D (6 bases). Germline V gene lookup returns CDR1 MNHEY and CDR2 SVGAGI. The V and J ends lost 2 bases and 3 bases respectively, with 16 bases between them. This CDR3 has 17 amino acids. The CDR3 DNA is TGTGCCAGCAGTTACCAAAGGTTTTGGACAGCTAATGAAAAACTGTTTTTT. Its translation is CASSYQRFWTANEKLFF.

The gene calls are TRBV7-6 and TRBJ1-1; D gene unclear. The V gene's germline CDR1 is SGHVS and CDR2 FNYEAQ. The CDR3 is 14 amino acids. V was cut by 5 bases and J by 1 base, with 11 bases left in between. As DNA, the CDR3 is TGTGCCAGCAGCCAGCCCGTCCCGAACACTGAAGCTTTCTTT. Protein sequence: CASSQPVPNTEAFF.

V is TRBV20-1 and J is TRBJ2-2, with D possibly being TRBD1 (5 bases). Trimming took off 2 bases at V and 4 bases at J, with 11 bases between the two ends. The CDR3 spans 14 residues. In germline, CDR1 is DFQATT, CDR2 SNEGSKA (reference sequence). CDR3 sequence (DNA): TGCAGTGCTAGACGGGCAGGGCGCACCGGGGAGCTGTTTTTT. It codes for CSARRAGRTGELFF.

A remark on this clonotype: This may stem from a read error, because a much larger clone lies one nucleotide away. The chain links TRBV30 to TRBJ1-2; D is unresolved. There are 14 residues in the CDR3. Deletions cut 3 bases from V and 6 bases from J, with 17 bases between. CDR1 and CDR2 from the germline V gene are GTSNPN and SVGIG (reference sequence). This CDR3 is CAWRAHGRNDGYTF. The CDR3 coding sequence is TGTGCCTGGAGAGCCCACGGACGGAACGATGGCTACACCTTC.

This clonotype was counted at least ten times. The CDR3 protein is CASSLGYGRTGGTDTQYF. As DNA, the CDR3 is TGTGCCAGCAGCTTAGGATATGGTCGAACGGGGGGCACAGATACGCAGTATTTT. This chain uses TRBV11-2 with TRBJ2-3; the D gene is possibly TRBD2 (6 bases). With 1 base removed from V and 1 base from J, the gap between germline ends came to 18 bases. The CDR3 totals 18 residues. Germline loops: CDR1 SGHAT, CDR2 FQNNGV.

The sample holds many counts of this clonotype. The chain employs TRBV7-9 and TRBJ1-1; maybe TRBD1 (6 bases). This CDR3 comprises 17 residues. Germline lookup yields CDR1 SEHNR and CDR2 FQNEAQ (reference sequence). With 5 bases removed from V and 8 bases from J, the gap between germline ends came to 27 bases. The CDR3 is CASSPAAGSIGGAEAFF. The CDR3 DNA reads TGTGCCAGCAGCCCGGCGGCAGGTTCCATCGGGGGGGCCGAAGCTTTCTTT.

This clonotype occurred many times. The junction does not match germline at one end; this may be a read error. V gene TRBV20-1 combines with J gene TRBJ2-1, with D perhaps TRBD2 (5 bases). The CDR3 runs to 11 residues. The germline V gene has CDR1 DFQATT and CDR2 SNEGSKA (reference sequence). The CDR3 loop reads CSARDISGVLF. In DNA form, the CDR3 reads TGCAGTGCTAGAGATATCTCCGGGGTCCTCTTC.

The rearrangement joins TRBV28 to TRBJ2-1, with D perhaps assigned TRBD1 or TRBD2 (5 bases each). In germline, CDR1 is MDHEN, CDR2 SYDVKM. Between the trimmed V and J ends, which lost 4 bases and 2 bases, there was a span of 9 bases. This CDR3 has 14 residues. The CDR3: CASSSLGAYNEQFF. The CDR3 coding sequence is TGTGCCAGCAGTTCCCTGGGGGCCTACAATGAGCAGTTCTTC.

This clonotype was observed a handful of times. The gene calls are TRBV14 and TRBJ2-2, with D perhaps TRBD2 (5 bases). The V end lost 1 base, the J end lost 1 base, and 7 bases lay between the germline ends. The germline V gene has CDR1 SGHDN and CDR2 FVKESK. The CDR3 is 15 residues long. The CDR3 DNA is TGTGCCAGCAGCCAAGGACGGGGGAACACCGGGGAGCTGTTTTTT. This codes for CASSQGRGNTGELFF.

The V call is TRBV29-1, the J call TRBJ1-1; D remains unclear. Germline V gene data show CDR1 as SQVTM and CDR2 as ANQGSEA. Trimming left V 4 bases short and J 6 bases short, with 12 bases between. CDR3 length: 12 residues. The CDR3 bases are TGCAGCGTTGGACGCCAGCTGTCTGAAGCTTTCTTT. It translates to CSVGRQLSEAFF.